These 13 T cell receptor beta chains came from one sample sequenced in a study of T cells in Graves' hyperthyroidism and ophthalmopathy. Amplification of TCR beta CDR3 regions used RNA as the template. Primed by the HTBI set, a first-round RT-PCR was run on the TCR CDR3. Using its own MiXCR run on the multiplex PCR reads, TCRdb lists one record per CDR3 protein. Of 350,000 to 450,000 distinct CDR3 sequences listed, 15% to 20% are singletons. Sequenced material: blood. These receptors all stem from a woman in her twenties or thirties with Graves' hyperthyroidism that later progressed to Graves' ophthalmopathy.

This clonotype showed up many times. CDR3 sequence reads: CASKRTATNEKLFF. As DNA, the CDR3 is TGTGCCAGCAAGAGAACAGCAACTAATGAAAAACTGTTTTTT. The chain has TRBV6-1 and TRBJ1-4; D uncertain. The CDR3 extends over 14 amino acids. Per the germline V gene, CDR1 is MNHNS and CDR2 is SASEGT. Trimming removed 7 bases from V and 0 bases from J, with 9 bases in between.

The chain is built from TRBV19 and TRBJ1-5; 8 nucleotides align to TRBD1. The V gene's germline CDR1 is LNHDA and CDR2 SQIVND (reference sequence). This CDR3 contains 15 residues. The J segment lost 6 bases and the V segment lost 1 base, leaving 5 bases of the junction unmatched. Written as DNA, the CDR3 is TGTGCCAGTAGTATAGGCGGACAGGGTGGTCAGCCCCAGCATTTT. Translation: CASSIGGQGGQPQHF.

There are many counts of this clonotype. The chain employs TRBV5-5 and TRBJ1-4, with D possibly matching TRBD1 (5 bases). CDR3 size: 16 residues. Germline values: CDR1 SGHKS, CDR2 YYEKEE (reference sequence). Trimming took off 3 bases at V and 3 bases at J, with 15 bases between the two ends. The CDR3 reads CASSSVGRGANEKLFF. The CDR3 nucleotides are TGTGCCAGCAGCTCCGTGGGTCGGGGGGCTAATGAAAAACTGTTTTTT.

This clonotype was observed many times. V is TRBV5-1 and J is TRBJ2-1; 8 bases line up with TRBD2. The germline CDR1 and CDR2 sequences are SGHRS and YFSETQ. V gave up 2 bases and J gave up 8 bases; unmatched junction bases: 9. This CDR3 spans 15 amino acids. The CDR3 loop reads CASSFSPGTSDEQFF. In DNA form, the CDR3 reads TGCGCCAGCAGCTTTTCCCCCGGGACTAGTGATGAGCAGTTCTTC.

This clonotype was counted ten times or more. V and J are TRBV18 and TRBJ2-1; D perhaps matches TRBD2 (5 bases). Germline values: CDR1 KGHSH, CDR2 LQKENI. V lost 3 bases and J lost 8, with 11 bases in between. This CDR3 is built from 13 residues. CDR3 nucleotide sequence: TGTGCCAGCTCACCTCCTCCCGGGGATGAGCAGTTCTTC. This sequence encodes CASSPPPGDEQFF.

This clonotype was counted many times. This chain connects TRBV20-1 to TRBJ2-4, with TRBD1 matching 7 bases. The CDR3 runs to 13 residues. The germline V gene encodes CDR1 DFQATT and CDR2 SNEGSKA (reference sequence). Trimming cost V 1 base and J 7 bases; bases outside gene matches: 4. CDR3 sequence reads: CSARAGQANIQYF. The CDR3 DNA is TGCAGTGCTAGAGCAGGACAGGCCAACATTCAGTACTTC.

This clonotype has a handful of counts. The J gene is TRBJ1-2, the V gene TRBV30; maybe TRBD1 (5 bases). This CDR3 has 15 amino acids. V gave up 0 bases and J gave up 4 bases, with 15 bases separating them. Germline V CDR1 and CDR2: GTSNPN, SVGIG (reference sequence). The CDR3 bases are TGTGCCTGGAGTGTACTGGGGGATGTTGGCTATGGCTACACCTTC. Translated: CAWSVLGDVGYGYTF.

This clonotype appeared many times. CDR3 nucleotides: TGTGCCAGCAGCGTCTGGGCGGTTCGGTACACAGATACGCAGTATTTT. Its protein is CASSVWAVRYTDTQYF. This chain uses TRBV7-2 with TRBJ2-3; D not resolved. V lost 5 bases to trimming and J lost 2 bases, with 17 bases between them. The CDR3 loop spans 16 amino acids. Germline V gene lookup returns CDR1 SGHTA and CDR2 FQGNSA.

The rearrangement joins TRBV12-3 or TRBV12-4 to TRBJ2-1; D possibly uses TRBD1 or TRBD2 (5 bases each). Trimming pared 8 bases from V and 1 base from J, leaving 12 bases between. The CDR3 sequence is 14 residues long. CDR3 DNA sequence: TGTGCCAGCCTCGGGGCTAGGTCCTACAATGAGCAGTTCTTC. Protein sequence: CASLGARSYNEQFF.

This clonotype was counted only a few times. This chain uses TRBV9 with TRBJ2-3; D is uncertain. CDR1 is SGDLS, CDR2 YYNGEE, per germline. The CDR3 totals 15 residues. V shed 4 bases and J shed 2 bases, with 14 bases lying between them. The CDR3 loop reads CASSPDPSLTDTQYF. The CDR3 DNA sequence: TGTGCCAGCAGCCCTGACCCATCCCTCACAGATACGCAGTATTTT.

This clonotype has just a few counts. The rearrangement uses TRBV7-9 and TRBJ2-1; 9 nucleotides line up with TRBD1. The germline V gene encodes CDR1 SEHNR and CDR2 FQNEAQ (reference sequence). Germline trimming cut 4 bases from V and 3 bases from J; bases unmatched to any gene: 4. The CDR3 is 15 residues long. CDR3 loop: CASSWGQGFYNEQFF. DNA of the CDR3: TGTGCCAGCAGCTGGGGACAGGGATTCTACAATGAGCAGTTCTTC.

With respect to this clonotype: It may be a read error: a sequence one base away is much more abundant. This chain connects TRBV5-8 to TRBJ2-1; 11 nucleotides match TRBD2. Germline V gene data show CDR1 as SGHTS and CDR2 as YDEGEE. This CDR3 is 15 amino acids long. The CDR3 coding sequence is TGTGCCAGCAGTATGACTAGCGGGGATTACAGTGAGCAGTTCTTC. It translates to CASSMTSGDYSEQFF.

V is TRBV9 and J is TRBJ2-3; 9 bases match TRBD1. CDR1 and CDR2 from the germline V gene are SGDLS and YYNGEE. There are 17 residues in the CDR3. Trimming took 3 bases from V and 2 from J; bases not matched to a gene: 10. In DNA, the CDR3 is TGTGCCAGCAGCGCCAACATTGACAGGGGGTCCACAGATACGCAGTATTTT. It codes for CASSANIDRGSTDTQYF. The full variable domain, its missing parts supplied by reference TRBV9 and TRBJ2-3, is DSGVTQTPKHLITATGQRVTLRCSPRSGDLSVYWYQQSLDQGLQFLIQYYNGEERAKGNILERFSAQQFPDLHSELNLSSLELGDSALYFCASSANIDRGSTDTQYFGPGTRLTVL.